A single sample is the source of the 23 T cell receptor beta chains below, sequenced in a study of somatic mutations in cytotoxic T cells in rheumatoid arthritis (dated by TCRdb to about 2017). Libraries were built with the immunoSEQ multiplex PCR assay. TCRdb obtained this table from immuneACCESS and retained in-frame rearrangements with V and J assigned. These tables miss some clones; where compared with another copy, unresolved V genes account for less than half of the shortfall, and the remainder is unexplained. Counted in this sample were over 20,000 clones; 82% of them appeared once. The top ten clones comprise over 5% of the sample. The sequenced material came from CD8+ T cells sorted from blood. Receptor source: a man aged 45-65 years in good health.

J is TRBJ2-3 and V is TRBV6-4; D unresolved. V was trimmed by 0 bases and J by 6 bases, leaving 10 bases between them. The CDR3 length is 14 residues. The V gene's germline CDR1 is MRHNA and CDR2 SNTAGT. The CDR3 DNA follows: TGTGCCAGCAGTGACTCCCCAGGATCGGATACGCAGTATTTT. Residues: CASSDSPGSDTQYF.

This chain connects TRBV9 to TRBJ2-7; 7 bases map to TRBD2. The V segment lost 4 bases and the J segment 0 bases; nucleotides outside the gene matches: 7. The CDR3 runs 15 residues. CDR1 SGDLS and CDR2 YYNGEE come from the germline V gene. DNA of the CDR3: TGTGCCAGCAGCCCCTCACAGCGGGGCTCCTACGAGCAGTACTTC. Translating gives CASSPSQRGSYEQYF.

The chain carries TRBV5-1 and TRBJ2-1; the D is unclear. The CDR3 runs 11 residues. Trimming shortened V by 5 bases and J by 4 bases, and 4 bases separated the two germline ends. Germline CDR1 SGHRS, CDR2 YFSETQ. This chain's CDR3 is CASRTYNEQFF. CDR3 nucleotides: TGCGCCAGCAGAACTTACAATGAGCAGTTCTTC. The variable domain in full, completed from reference TRBV5-1 and TRBJ2-1, reads KAGVTQTPRYLIKTRGQQVTLSCSPISGHRSVSWYQQTPGQGLQFLFEYFSETQRNKGNFPGRFSGRQFSNSRSEMNVSTLELGDSALYLCASRTYNEQFFGPGTRLTVL.

The rearrangement links TRBV7-9 to TRBJ2-2; 7 bases are shared with TRBD1. CDR1 and CDR2 from the germline V gene are SEHNR and FQNEAQ (reference sequence). The J segment lost 5 bases and the V segment lost 5 bases, leaving 11 bases of the junction unmatched. The length of the CDR3 is 16 residues. CDR3 in amino acids: CASSTQGNPQTGELFF. The CDR3 DNA reads as TGTGCCAGCAGCACACAGGGGAACCCCCAGACCGGGGAGCTGTTTTTT.

The chain joins TRBV5-6 to TRBJ2-5, with 9 bases lining up with TRBD2. Germline CDR1 is SGHDT and CDR2 is YYEEEE. Trimming cost V 0 bases and J 4 bases; bases outside gene matches: 7. The CDR3 totals 16 residues. In DNA, the CDR3 is TGTGCCAGCAGCTTGGATTCTAGCGGGATAGGAGAGACCCAGTACTTC. Amino acid sequence: CASSLDSSGIGETQYF.

V is TRBV10-2 and J is TRBJ2-7; a possible D gene is TRBD1 (6 bases). The germline gives CDR1 WSHSY, CDR2 SAAADI. Trimming removed 4 bases at V and 0 bases at J, with 13 bases between. The CDR3 totals 15 residues. The CDR3 DNA follows: TGCGCCAGCAGTGGTCAGGGGCTCAGCTCCTACGAGCAGTACTTC. Translation: CASSGQGLSSYEQYF.

The chain joins TRBV6-6 to TRBJ1-2, with D unresolved. Germline CDR1 reads MNHNY; CDR2 reads SVGAGI (reference sequence). The CDR3 is 13 amino acids. Trimming stripped 4 bases from V and 2 bases from J, with 8 bases between. This CDR3 reads CASSFSENYGYTF. The CDR3 DNA sequence: TGTGCCAGCAGTTTTTCAGAGAACTATGGCTACACCTTC.

The rearrangement links TRBV7-9 to TRBJ2-2; TRBD1 agrees at 7 bases. The CDR3 consists of 16 residues. Germline CDR1 reads SEHNR; CDR2 reads FQNEAQ (reference sequence). V was pared by 7 bases and J by 3 bases, with 11 bases of the junction left unmatched. Here the CDR3 reads CASTPSETGHTGELFF. Written as DNA, the CDR3 is TGTGCCAGCACCCCATCTGAGACAGGGCACACCGGGGAGCTGTTTTTT.

This clone was seen once. This chain links TRBV2 with TRBJ2-1, with D unresolved. CDR1 is SNHLY, CDR2 FYNNEI, per germline. The germline V and J ends were trimmed by 4 bases and 4 bases, with 11 bases remaining between them. The CDR3 spans 14 residues. The CDR3 spells CASSVRLAYNEQFF. In DNA form, the CDR3 reads TGTGCCAGCAGTGTTCGGTTAGCATACAATGAGCAGTTCTTC. The variable domain in full, with the rest retrieved from reference TRBV2 and TRBJ2-1, is EPEVTQTPSHQVTQMGQEVILRCVPISNHLYFYWYRQILGQKVEFLVSFYNNEISEKSEIFDDQFSVERPDGSNFTLKIRSTKLEDSAMYFCASSVRLAYNEQFFGPGTRLTVL.

The chain recombines TRBV6-6 with TRBJ1-1; D is perhaps TRBD1 (5 bases). Germline CDR1 and CDR2: MNHNY and SVGAGI (reference sequence). The CDR3 covers 16 residues. V gave up 6 bases and J gave up 0 bases, with 17 bases separating them. The CDR3 nucleotides read TGTGCCAGCAGACCGACAGAGAATTTTATGAACACTGAAGCTTTCTTT. Translated, it gives CASRPTENFMNTEAFF.

The V and J genes are TRBV9 and TRBJ1-2; 9 nucleotides agree with TRBD1. CDR1 is SGDLS and CDR2 is YYNGEE in the germline V gene. The CDR3 contains 16 residues. The V gene end was trimmed by 6 bases and the J gene end by 4 bases; junction bases not matched to a gene: 13. CDR3 nucleotides: TGTGCCAGCATCGGACCCACAGGGGGCGAAGGCTATGGCTACACCTTC. It yields the protein CASIGPTGGEGYGYTF.

In nucleotides, the CDR3 is TGCGCCAGCAGCTGGACTAGCGTTTACAATGAGCAGTTCTTC. Protein: CASSWTSVYNEQFF. The chain is built from TRBV5-1 and TRBJ2-1, with 9 bases matching TRBD2. The length of the CDR3 is 14 residues. From germline, CDR1 is SGHRS and CDR2 YFSETQ. V was clipped by 3 bases and J by 4 bases; unmatched bases: 2.

This chain links TRBV30 with TRBJ1-1, with D possibly being TRBD1 (5 bases). The CDR3 runs to 15 residues. The V gene's germline CDR1 is GTSNPN and CDR2 SVGIG (reference sequence). V shed 3 bases and J shed 1 base, with 15 bases lying between them. CDR3 amino acids: CAWRGGVRTNTEAFF. CDR3 nucleotide sequence: TGTGCCTGGAGGGGGGGGGTTCGGACGAACACTGAAGCTTTCTTT.

The chain combines TRBV9 with TRBJ2-7, with TRBD1 identical over 11 bases. With 4 bases clipped from V and 7 bases from J, the junction kept 13 bases outside the gene matches. Germline CDR1 reads SGDLS; CDR2 reads YYNGEE. The CDR3 runs to 16 residues. The CDR3 bases are TGTGCCAGCAGCCTCCAGGGACAGGGGGTTGTGTATGAGCAGTACTTC. Amino acid sequence: CASSLQGQGVVYEQYF.

This clone has more than one count but fewer than ten. V and J are TRBV2 and TRBJ1-1; possibly TRBD1 for D (5 bases). The CDR3 covers 15 residues. V was shortened by 3 bases and J by 6 bases, with 17 bases between the two germline ends. Germline V gives CDR1 SNHLY, CDR2 FYNNEI. The CDR3 DNA reads TGTGCCAGCAGTGAGAAGACAGACGTTAATGCTGAAGCTTTCTTT. Its translation is CASSEKTDVNAEAFF.

This clone has more than one count but fewer than ten. The chain couples TRBV30 to TRBJ2-7; D gene uncertain. Trimming took off 5 bases at V and 2 bases at J, with 10 bases between the two ends. The germline CDR1 and CDR2 sequences are GTSNPN and SVGIG (reference sequence). CDR3 length: 12 amino acids. CDR3 loop: CAWAKPPYEQYF. CDR3 nucleotide sequence: TGTGCCTGGGCCAAGCCCCCCTACGAGCAGTACTTC.

The chain recombines TRBV14 with TRBJ2-1; 9 positions agree with TRBD1. The CDR3 runs to 16 residues. The V gene's germline CDR1 is SGHDN and CDR2 FVKESK. The V gene end was trimmed by 4 bases and the J gene end by 1 base; junction bases not matched to a gene: 5. CDR3 in DNA: TGTGCCAGCAGCCTGGGACAGGGAGTGTCCTACAATGAGCAGTTCTTC. Translating gives CASSLGQGVSYNEQFF.

The rearrangement joins TRBV29-1 to TRBJ2-5; the match to TRBD2 covers 9 bases. Germline V gene sequence: CDR1 SQVTM, CDR2 ANQGSEA. J gave up 5 bases and V 6 bases, and 4 bases lay outside the gene matches. The CDR3 runs 12 residues. CDR3 in amino acids: CSVLAGAETQYF. CDR3 bases: TGCAGCGTATTAGCGGGAGCGGAGACCCAGTACTTC.

This clone was picked up a small number of times. The V call is TRBV7-9, the J call TRBJ2-2; D remains unclear. Germline lookup yields CDR1 SEHNR and CDR2 FQNEAQ (reference sequence). Deletions cut 10 bases from V and 6 bases from J, with 9 bases between. The CDR3 consists of 11 residues. The CDR3 nucleotides read TGTGCCACCTCGCGGTCCGGGGAGCTGTTTTTT. Its protein is CATSRSGELFF.

This rearrangement joins TRBV6-1 to TRBJ2-3; maybe TRBD1 (5 bases). CDR1 MNHNS and CDR2 SASEGT come from the germline V gene. V dropped 2 bases and J dropped 3 bases, with 15 bases sitting between them. The CDR3 extends over 16 amino acids. Here the CDR3 DNA reads TGTGCCAGCAGTGAACGGCAGGGTATGGGTACAGATACGCAGTATTTT. Protein: CASSERQGMGTDTQYF.

This clone showed up just once. The genes are TRBV7-6 and TRBJ2-1, with D uncertain. This CDR3 has 13 amino acids. The V end lost 5 bases, the J end lost 3 bases, and 8 bases lay between the germline ends. The V gene's germline CDR1 is SGHVS and CDR2 FNYEAQ. The CDR3 nucleotides read TGTGCCAGCAGCCAGCGTGGCTACAATGAGCAGTTCTTC. It is translated as CASSQRGYNEQFF.

As concerns this clone: The sample holds other DNA sequences that translate to the same CDR3. This chain connects TRBV29-1 to TRBJ1-3; 8 positions match TRBD1. The CDR3 totals 14 residues. Germline CDR1 and CDR2: SQVTM and ANQGSEA. The trim removed 4 bases at V and 0 bases at J, leaving 2 bases unmatched. CDR3 sequence: CSVVDRDSGNTIYF. CDR3 DNA sequence: TGCAGCGTTGTGGACAGGGACTCTGGAAACACCATATATTTT.

V is TRBV7-9 and J is TRBJ2-1, with a tentative D call TRBD2 (5 bases). Germline V gene lookup returns CDR1 SEHNR and CDR2 FQNEAQ (reference sequence). V shed 4 bases and J shed 6 bases, with 13 bases lying between them. This CDR3 contains 14 residues. This CDR3 is CASSSPDLPNEQFF. The DNA of the CDR3 is TGTGCCAGCAGCTCCCCGGACTTGCCCAATGAGCAGTTCTTC.